The 13 T cell receptor beta chains reported below all come from one sample, sequenced in a study of blood T cell repertoires in COVID-19. Sequenced by immunoSEQ multiplex PCR; TCRdb stores in-frame clones only, minus some. The table includes under 35,000 clones, 85% detected once. Material: peripheral blood. The receptors originated from a human donor in a cohort sampled during active COVID-19.

The chain combines TRBV11-3 with TRBJ2-1, with unresolved D. V lost 6 bases and J lost 2, with 11 bases in between. Per the germline V gene, CDR1 is SGHNT and CDR2 is YENEEA. The CDR3 consists of 14 residues. CDR3 residues: CASSLNGAYNEQFF. The CDR3 region has the DNA TGTGCCAGCAGTCTTAACGGAGCCTACAATGAGCAGTTCTTC.

In its sample, this clone ranks as medium-sized. The chain recombines TRBV30 with TRBJ1-2, with D possibly matching TRBD1 (6 bases). The CDR3 is 14 residues long. Germline V gene lookup returns CDR1 GTSNPN and CDR2 SVGIG (reference sequence). The V gene lost 8 bases and the J gene lost 5 bases, with 21 bases spanning the gap. CDR3 in amino acids: CAGKAGENGYGYTF. As DNA, the CDR3 is TGTGCCGGGAAAGCAGGGGAAAATGGGTATGGCTACACCTTC.

V and J are TRBV5-1 and TRBJ2-4; TRBD1 might be the D (5 bases). Germline V gives CDR1 SGHRS, CDR2 YFSETQ. V was cut by 3 bases and J by 8 bases, with 18 bases left in between. The CDR3 runs 15 residues. CDR3 residues: CASSYDSLPFYIQYF. The CDR3, as DNA: TGCGCCAGCAGCTACGACAGCCTCCCCTTTTACATTCAGTACTTC. The full variable domain, rest sourced from reference TRBV5-1 and TRBJ2-4, is KAGVTQTPRYLIKTRGQQVTLSCSPISGHRSVSWYQQTPGQGLQFLFEYFSETQRNKGNFPGRFSGRQFSNSRSEMNVSTLELGDSALYLCASSYDSLPFYIQYFGAGTRLSVL.

This clone has only one observation. This chain connects TRBV7-9 to TRBJ1-4; D might be TRBD1 (5 bases). From germline, CDR1 is SEHNR and CDR2 FQNEAQ (reference sequence). The CDR3 length is 14 residues. The ends were cut back, 5 bases at V and 8 bases at J, with 15 bases in the middle. CDR3 nucleotide sequence: TGTGCCAGCAGCCCGCTAGGGGTATACGAAAAACTGTTTTTT. The encoded protein is CASSPLGVYEKLFF.

V gene TRBV27 combines with J gene TRBJ1-1, with unresolved D. V was trimmed by 3 bases and J by 0 bases, leaving 8 bases between them. Per germline, CDR1 MNHEY and CDR2 SMNVEV (reference sequence). The CDR3 has 14 residues. The CDR3 loop is CASSLSSLNTEAFF. The DNA for the CDR3 is TGTGCCAGCAGTTTGTCCTCTCTGAACACTGAAGCTTTCTTT.

The CDR3 coding sequence is TGCGCCAGCAGTTACAGGGAGCATGAGCAGTTCTTC. Translated: CASSYREHEQFF. The genes are TRBV10-2 and TRBJ2-1, with D perhaps matching TRBD1 (6 bases). Germline CDR1 is WSHSY and CDR2 is SAAADI. This CDR3 is built from 12 residues. Trimming pared 5 bases from V and 8 bases from J, leaving 10 bases between.

This clone was seen a single time. V is TRBV5-1 and J is TRBJ1-5; D possibly corresponds to TRBD1 (6 bases). From germline, CDR1 is SGHRS and CDR2 YFSETQ. The germline V and J ends were trimmed by 7 bases and 4 bases, with 18 bases remaining between them. The CDR3 has 15 amino acids. This CDR3 reads CASPGTPRRNQPQHF. CDR3 bases: TGCGCCAGCCCCGGGACACCGAGGAGGAATCAGCCCCAGCATTTT.

This rearrangement joins TRBV3-1 (or the pseudogene TRBV3-2) to TRBJ2-5; 9 nucleotides agree with TRBD1. V was pared by 3 bases and J by 5 bases, with 7 bases of the junction left unmatched. The CDR3 totals 15 residues. Germline V gene sequence: CDR1 LGHDT, CDR2 YNNKEL (reference sequence). CDR3 residues: CASSHLQGALETQYF. The CDR3 coding sequence is TGTGCCAGCAGCCATTTACAGGGGGCATTGGAGACCCAGTACTTC.

This clone was found once. The chain carries TRBV19 and TRBJ2-5, with TRBD2 matching over 8 bases. The CDR3 loop spans 15 amino acids. V was clipped by 3 bases and J by 2 bases; unmatched bases: 5. CDR1 and CDR2 from the germline V gene are LNHDA and SQIVND (reference sequence). The CDR3 sequence: CASSIQRGLQETQYF. CDR3 nucleotides: TGTGCCAGTAGTATCCAGCGGGGGCTTCAAGAGACCCAGTACTTC.

The CDR3 sequence: CASSHTGVRETEAFF. The CDR3 bases are TGTGCCAGCAGCCATACAGGCGTTCGGGAGACTGAAGCTTTCTTT. The chain uses TRBV11-2 and TRBJ1-1, with a tentative D call TRBD1 (5 bases). Between the trimmed V and J ends, which lost 5 bases and 5 bases, there was a span of 18 bases. Germline values: CDR1 SGHAT, CDR2 FQNNGV. The CDR3 length is 15 residues.

The rearrangement links TRBV6-7 to TRBJ2-7, with D unclear. TRBV6-7 is recorded as an ORF, its role being uncertain. CDR3 length: 14 residues. Trimming shortened V by 0 bases and J by 6 bases, and 12 bases separated the two germline ends. CDR3 DNA sequence: TGTGCCAGCAGTTACTCGATGGCCATTGGCGAGCAGTACTTC. It is translated as CASSYSMAIGEQYF.

The J gene is TRBJ2-2, the V gene TRBV19; D remains ambiguous. CDR3 length equals 14 residues. Germline-derived CDR1 and CDR2 are LNHDA and SQIVND (reference sequence). V gave up 6 bases and J gave up 0 bases, with 8 bases separating them. The CDR3 here is CASRGSPNTGELFF. The CDR3 DNA sequence: TGTGCCAGTAGGGGTAGCCCGAACACCGGGGAGCTGTTTTTT.

The rearrangement joins TRBV13 to TRBJ2-5, with 13 bases that match TRBD2. The CDR3 is made up of 16 amino acids. Germline V lookup: CDR1 PRHDT, CDR2 FYEKMQ (reference sequence). V dropped 2 bases and J dropped 5; count of bases not matched to a gene: 5. CDR3 sequence reads: CASSLRLAGGRETQYF. The CDR3 DNA is TGTGCCAGCAGCTTACGACTAGCGGGAGGAAGGGAGACCCAGTACTTC.